This TCR beta chain was recovered during a study of T cells in Graves' hyperthyroidism and ophthalmopathy. There are many counts of this clonotype. The antigen is unknown. Regions amplified from RNA transcripts were the TCR beta CDR3 regions. First-round RT-PCR with HTBI primers amplified the TCR CDR3 region. Via MiXCR, TCRdb re-called the multiplex PCR reads, giving one row per CDR3 protein. The sample contains 250,000 to 350,000 distinct CDR3 sequences, approximately 21% of which appear only once. Criteria for exclusion of patients were uncontrolled infection, other autoimmune disease, pregnancy or lactation. Clinical symptoms, serum thyroxine and TRAb, thyroid ultrasound and orbital computed tomography were used for the diagnoses. The PBMCs had their origin in less than 13 ml of fresh peripheral blood. The CDR3 runs 15 residues. Germline trimming cut 7 bases from V and 3 bases from J; bases unmatched to any gene: 11. CDR1 and CDR2 from the germline V gene are MDHEN and SYDVKM.

Whole-study findings and limits: Most clonotypes expanded in thyroid above 0.001 were likewise present in blood.

The sequence derives from a man under 40 with Graves' ophthalmopathy. The chain has TRBV28 and TRBJ2-7; 8 nucleotides line up with TRBD1. Sequenced input: blood. CDR3 amino acids: CASTVQGTGYYEQYF. For the CDR3, the DNA is TGTGCCAGCACCGTTCAAGGGACAGGATACTACGAGCAGTACTTC.